This T cell receptor delta chain was identified in a study of gammadelta T cells in human blood (dated by TCRdb to the early 2020s). Results the study describes overall, beyond this receptor: In the study, polyclonal expansion of innate gamma-delta T cells immediately after birth was reported to appear to be driven by microbial exposure.

Receptors were amplified or captured by RT-PCR. Data came from an Illumina MiSeq. TCRdb called clones anew from the public reads via CATT; matching DNA rows were later pooled. For this sample the table gives over 600 delta-chain clones, of which around 15% were detected only once. 22% of the sample is in the top ten clones. Based on its abundance in the sample, this clone is large (0.1 to 1%). Its binding antigen is unknown. Base qualities are not at hand, and no much larger clone is one base apart. CDR3 length: 17 amino acids, cysteine to phenylalanine. Only CDR3 DNA remains: 51 bases, in frame from the first base. V sheds 0 bases and J sheds 0 bases, leaving 16 bases between their ends. From a lookup of the germline V gene, CDR1 and CDR2 are GEAIGNYY and EKD.

This sequence originates from a human donor. The rearranged chain carries TRDV2 and TRDJ1; the D gene is perhaps TRDD3, from 6 matching bases. The specimen was non-Vgamma9Vdelta2 gamma-delta T cells from adult blood. The CDR3 corresponds to CACDTLGAQKYTDKLIF. In nucleotides, the sequence is TGTGCCTGTGACACCTTGGGGGCCCAAAAGTACACCGATAAACTCATCTTT.